This T cell receptor (beta chain) derives from a study of Graves' ophthalmopathy and Graves' hyperthyroidism. At the level of the study: Peripheral blood sampling occurred at initial diagnosis, before any treatment.

Trimming cost V 4 bases and J 6 bases; bases outside gene matches: 11. This CDR3 comprises 15 residues. CDR1 is SGHRS and CDR2 is YFSETQ in the germline V gene. Amplified TCR beta CDR3 regions were obtained using RNA transcripts as template. Second-round multiplex PCR came after first-round RT-PCR with HTBI primers. TCRdb redid the calling of the multiplex PCR reads with MiXCR, one entry per CDR3 protein. The table records around 470,000 distinct CDR3 sequences, approximately 15% of them present only once. About 10 ml of fresh blood yielded the PBMCs by density gradient. This clonotype has just one count.

The chain joins TRBV5-1 to TRBJ2-7; TRBD1 aligns across 9 bases. This receptor was obtained from a woman aged 25-40 years with Graves' ophthalmopathy. Sequenced sample: blood. As DNA, the CDR3 is TGCGCCAGCAGCCCAGGGACAGGGAAGAGACTCGAGCAGTACTTC. Translating it yields CASSPGTGKRLEQYF.